This TCR beta chain originates from a study of T cells in Graves' hyperthyroidism and ophthalmopathy. This clonotype was recorded many times. Based on clinical symptoms, serum thyroxine and TRAb, thyroid ultrasound and orbital computed tomography, diagnoses were reached. Amplified regions were TCR beta CDR3 sequences from RNA transcripts. HTBI primers were employed in a first-round RT-PCR of the TCR CDR3. TCRdb used MiXCR to reprocess the multiplex PCR reads, holding one entry per CDR3 protein. In the table there are about 290,000 distinct CDR3 sequences, 10% to 15% of which are singletons. This clonotype was obtained from a woman younger than 45 with Graves' hyperthyroidism that later progressed to Graves' ophthalmopathy. Sequenced: blood.

Here the CDR3 DNA reads TGCAGTGCCGCTACCCACTCGGTAGATACGCAGTATTTT. Translated: CSAATHSVDTQYF. V and J are TRBV20-1 and TRBJ2-3; unclear D gene. The germline V gene has CDR1 DFQATT and CDR2 SNEGSKA (reference sequence). The CDR3 has 13 residues. Trimming shortened V by 6 bases and J by 5 bases, and 15 bases separated the two germline ends.